The T cell receptor (beta chain) described here comes from a study of T-cell memory formation after mild COVID-19. Study results and limitations: Contracting clones from day 15 to 85 had balanced CD4/CD8; later expanders favoured CD4+.

From 5'RACE with constant-segment primers came TCR alpha and TCR beta cDNA libraries that carried sample barcodes and UMIs. TCRdb redid the calling of the 5' RACE reads with MiXCR, one entry per CDR3 protein. The table has about 260,000 distinct CDR3 sequences, roughly 8.2% seen once. This clonotype has just a few counts. Its antigen is currently unknown. This receptor was identified in a man aged 18 to 30 who had mild COVID-19 (a few samples of this study predate the infection). Cell type and time point are not known. Sequences were obtained from PBMCs or a T cell subset sorted from them (not recorded which).

The CDR3 DNA is TGTGCCAGCAGCCGACAGGGACCGGCGGGTGGCTACACCTTC. Its translation: CASSRQGPAGGYTF. The rearrangement joins TRBV5-5 to TRBJ1-2; 7 bases map to TRBD1. In germline, CDR1 is SGHKS, CDR2 YYEKEE (reference sequence). The CDR3 covers 14 residues. V lost 4 bases, J lost 7 bases, and 10 bases stayed unmatched.